The rows below give T cell receptor beta chains drawn from one sample of a study of cytomegalovirus exposure and HLA in healthy donors. The data were produced by immunoSEQ multiplex PCR, yet TCRdb's version contains in-frame clones alone and is incomplete. The data show some 87,000 clones, 79% seen once. The specimen sequenced was PBMCs. The receptors here all came from a woman in her 40s in good health and CMV-seropositive. The CDR3 runs from the conserved cysteine through the conserved F or W. The order of the fields is D gene, clone size, J gene, CDR3 length, V gene, CDR3 protein, CDR3 DNA. A D gene is named only where the DNA matches it firmly. Expanded clones are given a class, and other clones once, few, many or no size at all.

D: -
size: -
J: TRBJ2-5
length: 14
V: TRBV7-9
CDR3: CASSGGMYQETQYF
DNA: TGTGCCAGCAGCGGCGGTATGTACCAAGAGACCCAGTACTTC

D: -
size: -
J: TRBJ1-3
length: 17
V: TRBV11-2
CDR3: CASSLKAVEDYGNTIYF
DNA: TGTGCCAGCAGCTTAAAGGCAGTGGAGGATTATGGAAACACCATATATTTT

D: -
size: -
J: TRBJ1-1
length: 15
V: TRBV29-1
CDR3: CSVEALGIMNTEAFF
DNA: TGCAGCGTCGAGGCCCTCGGGATCATGAACACTGAAGCTTTCTTT

D: -
size: -
J: TRBJ2-7
length: 12
V: TRBV27
CDR3: CASSLLGGEQYF
DNA: TGTGCCAGCAGTTTATTAGGGGGCGAGCAGTACTTC

D: TRBD1
size: -
J: TRBJ2-4
length: 12
V: TRBV29-1
CDR3: CSILTGAGVQYF
DNA: TGCAGCATATTGACAGGGGCAGGCGTTCAGTACTTC

D: TRBD1
size: once
J: TRBJ1-5
length: 18
V: TRBV28
CDR3: CASSPSTGGLAGGQPQHF
DNA: TGTGCCAGCAGTCCGTCGACAGGGGGATTAGCAGGTGGTCAGCCCCAGCATTTT

D: TRBD1
size: -
J: TRBJ2-7
length: 17
V: TRBV7-9
CDR3: CASSLGPDRANSYEQYF
DNA: TGTGCCAGCAGCTTAGGTCCGGACAGGGCAAATTCCTACGAGCAGTACTTC

D: -
size: -
J: TRBJ1-4
length: 16
V: TRBV5-1
CDR3: CASSLGGAGSGEKLFF
DNA: TGCGCCAGCAGCTTGGGGGGTGCGGGAAGTGGTGAAAAACTGTTTTTT

D: TRBD1
size: -
J: TRBJ2-7
length: 15
V: TRBV2
CDR3: CASRPRTGGAYEQYF
DNA: TGTGCCAGCAGACCTCGGACAGGGGGCGCCTACGAGCAGTACTTC

D: TRBD2
size: -
J: TRBJ2-7
length: 16
V: TRBV5-1
CDR3: CASSYASSGGDYEQYF
DNA: TGCGCCAGCAGCTACGCCTCTAGCGGGGGCGACTACGAGCAGTACTTC

D: TRBD2
size: -
J: TRBJ2-7
length: 18
V: TRBV27
CDR3: CASSSSLKLAGLSYEQYF
DNA: TGTGCCAGCAGTTCCAGTCTGAAACTAGCGGGGCTATCCTACGAGCAGTACTTC

D: -
size: -
J: TRBJ2-4
length: 14
V: TRBV11-2
CDR3: CASSLTQGKNIQYF
DNA: TGTGCCAGCAGCTTAACACAGGGAAAAAACATTCAGTACTTC

D: TRBD1
size: once
J: TRBJ2-7
length: 14
V: TRBV14
CDR3: CASSPLDRDHEQYF
DNA: TGTGCCAGCAGCCCACTTGACAGGGACCACGAGCAGTACTTC

D: -
size: -
J: TRBJ2-5
length: 12
V: TRBV2
CDR3: CASAQGRETQYF
DNA: TGTGCCAGCGCGCAGGGGCGAGAGACCCAGTACTTC

D: -
size: -
J: TRBJ1-2
length: 15
V: TRBV2
CDR3: CASSEIRGGGYGYTF
DNA: TGTGCCAGCAGTGAAATACGGGGGGGTGGCTATGGCTACACCTTC

D: TRBD1
size: -
J: TRBJ2-7
length: 15
V: TRBV28
CDR3: CASSSPGQGYHEQYF
DNA: TGTGCCAGCAGTTCGCCGGGACAGGGGTACCACGAGCAGTACTTC

D: TRBD1
size: once
J: TRBJ1-1
length: 17
V: TRBV27
CDR3: CASGNPLTGGMITEAFF
DNA: TGTGCCAGCGGAAATCCCTTAACAGGGGGCATGATCACTGAAGCTTTCTTT

D: TRBD1
size: -
J: TRBJ2-1
length: 16
V: TRBV7-9
CDR3: CASSSLRDRGQFEQFF
DNA: TGTGCCAGCAGCTCTCTCCGGGACAGGGGGCAGTTTGAGCAGTTCTTC

D: -
size: -
J: TRBJ1-2
length: 15
V: TRBV29-1
CDR3: CSVEDRAGGLYGYTF
DNA: TGCAGCGTTGAAGACAGGGCAGGCGGTCTCTATGGCTACACCTTC

D: -
size: -
J: TRBJ1-2
length: 14
V: TRBV6-6
CDR3: CASSYQASEDGYTF
DNA: TGTGCCAGCAGTTACCAGGCCTCGGAGGATGGCTACACCTTC

D: TRBD2
size: -
J: TRBJ2-5
length: 16
V: TRBV5-1
CDR3: CASSPGLRGGGETQYF
DNA: TGCGCCAGCAGCCCGGGTTTGCGGGGGGGCGGTGAGACCCAGTACTTC

D: -
size: -
J: TRBJ2-5
length: 13
V: TRBV28
CDR3: CASTGGDQETQYF
DNA: TGTGCCAGCACCGGCGGGGACCAAGAGACCCAGTACTTC

D: -
size: few
J: TRBJ2-7
length: 15
V: TRBV30
CDR3: CAWSHSSITGYEQYF
DNA: TGTGCCTGGAGCCACAGTTCGATTACAGGCTACGAGCAGTACTTC

D: TRBD1
size: -
J: TRBJ2-4
length: 16
V: TRBV28
CDR3: CASSQTGTGSGNIQYF
DNA: TGTGCCAGCAGTCAAACCGGGACAGGGTCGGGAAACATTCAGTACTTC

D: TRBD2
size: -
J: TRBJ2-7
length: 16
V: TRBV5-1
CDR3: CASSFSLAGGDYEQYF
DNA: TGCGCCAGCAGCTTTTCGCTAGCGGGAGGGGACTACGAGCAGTACTTC